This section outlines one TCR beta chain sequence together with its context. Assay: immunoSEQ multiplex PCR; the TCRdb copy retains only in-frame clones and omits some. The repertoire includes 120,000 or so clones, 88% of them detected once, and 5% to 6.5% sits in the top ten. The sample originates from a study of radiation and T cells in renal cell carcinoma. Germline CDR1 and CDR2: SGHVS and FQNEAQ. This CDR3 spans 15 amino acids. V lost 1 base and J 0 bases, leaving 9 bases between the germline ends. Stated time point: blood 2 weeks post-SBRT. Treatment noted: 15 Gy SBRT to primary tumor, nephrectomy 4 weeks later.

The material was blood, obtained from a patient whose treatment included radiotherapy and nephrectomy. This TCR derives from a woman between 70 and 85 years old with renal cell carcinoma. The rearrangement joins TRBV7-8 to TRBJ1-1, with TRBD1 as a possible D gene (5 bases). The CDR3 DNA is TGTGCCAGCAGCTTAGGGGCGGGGGTGAACACTGAAGCTTTCTTT. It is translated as CASSLGAGVNTEAFF.